The present entry profiles one TCR beta chain with its context. Study processing details: The assay estimated nucleated cells by amplifying reference gene primers. The protocol was immunoSEQ multiplex PCR, while the TCRdb copy is restricted to in-frame clones and leaves out a portion. The D gene and trimming were derived from the DNA, and the V and J assignments and clone size from that table. The sample carries some 270,000 clones, 70% to 90% recorded once. The V gene's germline CDR1 is GTSNPN and CDR2 SVGIG (reference sequence). This CDR3 comprises 19 residues. J lost 0 bases, V lost 3 bases, and 15 bases had no gene match. This specimen belongs to a study of blood T cell repertoires in COVID-19.

Sequencing input: PBMCs or T cells enriched from blood (not recorded which). The origin of this receptor is a woman aged 25 to 39 with acute COVID-19. The rearrangement uses TRBV30 and TRBJ2-4, with 9 bases matching TRBD1. The CDR3 here is CAWSANTGGDMLAKNIQYF. The CDR3 nucleotides are TGTGCCTGGAGCGCTAACACAGGGGGCGATATGTTAGCCAAAAACATTCAGTACTTC. Full variable domain (missing parts from reference TRBV30 and TRBJ2-4): SQTIHQWPATLVQPVGSPLSLECTVEGTSNPNLYWYRQAAGRGLQLLFYSVGIGQISSEVPQNLSASRPQDRQFILSSKKLLLSDSGFYLCAWSANTGGDMLAKNIQYFGAGTRLSVL.